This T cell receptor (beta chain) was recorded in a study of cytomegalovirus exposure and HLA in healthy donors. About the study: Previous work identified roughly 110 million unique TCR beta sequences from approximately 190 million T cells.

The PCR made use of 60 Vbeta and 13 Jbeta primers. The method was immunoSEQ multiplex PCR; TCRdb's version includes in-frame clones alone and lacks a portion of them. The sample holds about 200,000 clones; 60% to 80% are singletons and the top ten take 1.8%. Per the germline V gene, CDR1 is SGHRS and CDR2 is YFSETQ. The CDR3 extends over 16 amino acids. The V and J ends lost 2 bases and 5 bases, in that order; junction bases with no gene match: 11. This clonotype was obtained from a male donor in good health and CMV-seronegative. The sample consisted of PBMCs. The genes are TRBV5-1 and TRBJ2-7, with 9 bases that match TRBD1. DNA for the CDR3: TGCGCCAGCAGCTTCCTTCTGACAGGGGGGATCGACGAGCAGTACTTC. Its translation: CASSFLLTGGIDEQYF.